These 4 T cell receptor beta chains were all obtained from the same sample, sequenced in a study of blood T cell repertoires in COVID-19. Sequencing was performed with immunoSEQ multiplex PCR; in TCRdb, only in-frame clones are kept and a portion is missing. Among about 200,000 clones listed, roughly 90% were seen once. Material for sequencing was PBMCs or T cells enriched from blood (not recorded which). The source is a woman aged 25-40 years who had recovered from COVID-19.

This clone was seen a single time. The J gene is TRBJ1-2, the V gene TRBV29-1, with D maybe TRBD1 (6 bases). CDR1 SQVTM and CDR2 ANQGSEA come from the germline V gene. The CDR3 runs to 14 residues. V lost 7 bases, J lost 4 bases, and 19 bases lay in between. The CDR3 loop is CSGKTGRGIYGYTF. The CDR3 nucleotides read TGCAGCGGCAAGACAGGAAGAGGGATCTATGGCTACACCTTC.

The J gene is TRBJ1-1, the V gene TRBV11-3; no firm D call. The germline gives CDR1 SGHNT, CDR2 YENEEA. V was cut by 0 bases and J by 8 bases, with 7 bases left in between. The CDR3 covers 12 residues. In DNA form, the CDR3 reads TGTGCCAGCAGCTTAGATCCAACAGAAGCTTTCTTT. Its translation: CASSLDPTEAFF. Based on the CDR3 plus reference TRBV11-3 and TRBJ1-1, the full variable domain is EAGVVQSPRYKIIEKKQPVAFWCNPISGHNTLYWYLQNLGQGPELLIRYENEEAVDDSQLPKDRFSAERLKGVDSTLKIQPAELGDSAVYLCASSLDPTEAFFGQGTRLTVV.

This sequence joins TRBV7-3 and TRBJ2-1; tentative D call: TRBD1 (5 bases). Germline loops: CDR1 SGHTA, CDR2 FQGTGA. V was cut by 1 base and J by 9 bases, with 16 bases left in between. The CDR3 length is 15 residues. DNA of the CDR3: TGTGCCAGCAGCTTAAGCAGGGAACGGTCAGGTGAGCAGTTCTTC. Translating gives CASSLSRERSGEQFF.

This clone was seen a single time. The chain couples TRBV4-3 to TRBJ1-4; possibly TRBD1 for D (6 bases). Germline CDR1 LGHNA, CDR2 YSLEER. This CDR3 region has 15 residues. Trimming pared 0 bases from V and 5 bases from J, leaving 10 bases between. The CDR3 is CASSQDRTVNEKLFF. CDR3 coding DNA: TGCGCCAGCAGCCAAGATAGGACAGTGAATGAAAAACTGTTTTTT.